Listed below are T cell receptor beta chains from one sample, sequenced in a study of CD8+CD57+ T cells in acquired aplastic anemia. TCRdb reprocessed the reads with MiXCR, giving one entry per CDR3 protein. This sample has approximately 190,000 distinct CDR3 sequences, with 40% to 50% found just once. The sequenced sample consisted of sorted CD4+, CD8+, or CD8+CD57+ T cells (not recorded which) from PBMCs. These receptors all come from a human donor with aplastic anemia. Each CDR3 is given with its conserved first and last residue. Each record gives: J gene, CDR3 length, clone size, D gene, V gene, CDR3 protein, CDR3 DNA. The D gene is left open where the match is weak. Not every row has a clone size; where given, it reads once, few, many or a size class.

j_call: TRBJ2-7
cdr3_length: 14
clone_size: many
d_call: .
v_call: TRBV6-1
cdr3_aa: CASNYLAGSYEQYF
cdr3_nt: TGTGCCAGCAACTACCTGGCGGGCTCCTACGAGCAGTACTTC

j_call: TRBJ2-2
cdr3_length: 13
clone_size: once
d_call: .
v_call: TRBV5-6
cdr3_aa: CATHLGGDGELFF
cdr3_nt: TGTGCCACCCATTTGGGGGGAGACGGGGAGCTGTTTTTT

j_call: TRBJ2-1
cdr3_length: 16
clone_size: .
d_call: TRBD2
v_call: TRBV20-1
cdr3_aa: CSTYRLTSVSYNEQFF
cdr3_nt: TGCAGTACCTACAGACTGACTAGCGTCTCCTACAATGAGCAGTTCTTC

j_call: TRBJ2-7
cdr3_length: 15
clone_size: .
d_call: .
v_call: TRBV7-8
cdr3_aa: CASSLERRDPYEQYF
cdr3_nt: TGTGCCAGCAGCTTAGAAAGGCGGGACCCCTACGAGCAGTACTTC

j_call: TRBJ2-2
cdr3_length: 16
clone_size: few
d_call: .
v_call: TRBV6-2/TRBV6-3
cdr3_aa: CASSYIIFRATGELFF
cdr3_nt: TGTGCCAGCAGTTACATCATTTTCCGGGCCACCGGGGAGCTGTTTTTT

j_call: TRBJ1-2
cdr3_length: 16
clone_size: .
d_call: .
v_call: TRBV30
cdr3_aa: CAWSVRLHDPASGYTF
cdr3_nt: TGTGCCTGGAGTGTACGTCTTCATGACCCAGCGAGTGGCTACACCTTC

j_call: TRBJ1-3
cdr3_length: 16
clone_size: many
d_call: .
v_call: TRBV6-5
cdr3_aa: CASSYVTGHSGNTIYF
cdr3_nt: TGTGCCAGCAGTTACGTCACAGGTCACTCTGGAAACACCATATATTTT

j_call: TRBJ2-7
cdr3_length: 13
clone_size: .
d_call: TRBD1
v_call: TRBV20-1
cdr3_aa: CSAEDRGGYEQYF
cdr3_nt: TGCAGTGCTGAGGACAGGGGTGGGTACGAGCAGTACTTC

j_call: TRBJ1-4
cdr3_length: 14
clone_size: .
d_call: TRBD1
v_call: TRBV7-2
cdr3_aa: CASSQGQGQEKLFF
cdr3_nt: TGTGCCAGCAGCCAAGGACAGGGCCAGGAAAAACTGTTTTTT

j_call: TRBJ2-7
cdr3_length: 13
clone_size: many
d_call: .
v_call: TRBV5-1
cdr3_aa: CASSLEWGNEQYF
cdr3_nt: TGCGCCAGCAGCTTAGAGTGGGGGAACGAGCAGTACTTC

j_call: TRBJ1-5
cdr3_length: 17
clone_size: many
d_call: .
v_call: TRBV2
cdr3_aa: CASSLDTGSGYSQPQHF
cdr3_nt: TGTGCCAGCAGTTTGGACACCGGGAGCGGTTATTCTCAGCCCCAGCATTTT

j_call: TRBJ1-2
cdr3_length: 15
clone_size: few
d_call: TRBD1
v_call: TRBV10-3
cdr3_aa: CAISVGTGSNYGYTF
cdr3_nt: TGTGCCATCAGTGTTGGGACAGGGAGTAACTATGGCTACACCTTC

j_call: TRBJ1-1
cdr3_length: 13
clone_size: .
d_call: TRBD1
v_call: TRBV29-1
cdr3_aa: CSVGQGLNTEAFF
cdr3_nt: TGCAGCGTTGGACAGGGCCTGAACACTGAAGCTTTCTTT

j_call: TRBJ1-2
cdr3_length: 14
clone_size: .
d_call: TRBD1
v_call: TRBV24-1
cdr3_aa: CATSDSYRGYGYTF
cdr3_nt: TGTGCCACCAGTGATTCATACAGGGGCTATGGCTACACCTTC

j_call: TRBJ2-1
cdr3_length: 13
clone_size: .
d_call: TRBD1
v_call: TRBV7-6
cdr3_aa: CASSARGQSEQFF
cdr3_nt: TGTGCCAGCAGCGCGAGGGGGCAGAGTGAGCAGTTCTTC

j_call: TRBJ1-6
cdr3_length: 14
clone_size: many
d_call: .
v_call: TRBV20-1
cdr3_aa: CSARVSSVGSPLHF
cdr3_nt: TGCAGTGCTAGAGTCTCCAGTGTTGGGTCACCCCTCCACTTT

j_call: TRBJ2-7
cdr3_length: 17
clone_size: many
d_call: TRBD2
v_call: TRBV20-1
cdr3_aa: CSARDWASGRSVYEQYF
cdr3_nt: TGCAGTGCTAGAGATTGGGCTAGCGGGAGGTCTGTTTACGAGCAGTACTTC

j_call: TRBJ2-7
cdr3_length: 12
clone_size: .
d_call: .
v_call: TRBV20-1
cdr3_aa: CSAAEELYEQYF
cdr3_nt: TGCAGTGCGGCGGAGGAACTCTACGAGCAGTACTTC

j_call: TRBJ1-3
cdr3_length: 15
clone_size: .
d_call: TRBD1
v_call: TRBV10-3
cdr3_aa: CASAEGGADGNTIYF
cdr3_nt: TGTGCCAGCGCGGAAGGGGGCGCGGATGGAAACACCATATATTTT

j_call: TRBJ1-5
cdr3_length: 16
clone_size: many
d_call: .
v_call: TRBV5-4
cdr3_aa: CASSLGQGLGNQPQHF
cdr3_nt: TGTGCCAGCAGCTTGGGGCAGGGGTTAGGCAATCAGCCCCAGCATTTT

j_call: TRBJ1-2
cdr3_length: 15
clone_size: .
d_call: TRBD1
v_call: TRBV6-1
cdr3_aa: CASSSDRAPVYGYTF
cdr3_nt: TGTGCCAGCAGCTCTGACAGGGCTCCCGTCTATGGCTACACCTTC

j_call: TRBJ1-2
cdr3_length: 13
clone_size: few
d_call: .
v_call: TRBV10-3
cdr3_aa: CAISERLIYGYTF
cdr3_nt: TGTGCCATCAGTGAGCGGCTGATATATGGCTACACCTTC

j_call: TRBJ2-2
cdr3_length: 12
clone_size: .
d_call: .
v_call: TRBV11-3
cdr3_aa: CASSPSTGELFF
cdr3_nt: TGTGCCAGCAGCCCCTCCACCGGGGAGCTGTTTTTT

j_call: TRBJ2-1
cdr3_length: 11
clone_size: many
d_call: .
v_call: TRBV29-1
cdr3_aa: CSVLSTAEQFF
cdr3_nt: TGCAGCGTCCTTTCTACCGCTGAGCAGTTCTTC

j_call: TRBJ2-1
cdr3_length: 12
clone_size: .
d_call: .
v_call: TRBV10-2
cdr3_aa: CASTQEDNEQFF
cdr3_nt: TGCGCCAGCACCCAAGAGGACAATGAGCAGTTCTTC

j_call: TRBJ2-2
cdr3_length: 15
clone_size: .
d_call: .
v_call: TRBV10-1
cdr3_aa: CASSGAGSVTGELFF
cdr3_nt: TGCGCCAGCAGTGGCGCGGGGTCGGTCACCGGGGAGCTGTTTTTT

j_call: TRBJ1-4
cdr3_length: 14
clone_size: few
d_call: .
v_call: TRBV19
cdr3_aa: CASTMSGRNEKLFF
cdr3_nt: TGTGCCAGTACAATGTCGGGGCGAAATGAAAAACTGTTTTTT

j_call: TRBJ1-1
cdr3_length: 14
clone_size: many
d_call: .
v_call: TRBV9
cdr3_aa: CASSLTYMNTEAFF
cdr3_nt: TGTGCCAGCAGCCTCACCTACATGAACACTGAAGCTTTCTTT

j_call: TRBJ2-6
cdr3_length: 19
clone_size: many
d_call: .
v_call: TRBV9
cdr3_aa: CASSVAQGGLAGGANVLTF
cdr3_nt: TGTGCCAGCAGCGTAGCCCAGGGGGGGCTAGCTGGTGGGGCCAACGTCCTGACTTTC

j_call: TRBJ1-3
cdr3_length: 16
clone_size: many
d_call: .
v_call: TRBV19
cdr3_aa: CASSIGGSLSGNTIYF
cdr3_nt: TGTGCCAGTAGTATTGGGGGGTCTCTCTCTGGAAACACCATATATTTT

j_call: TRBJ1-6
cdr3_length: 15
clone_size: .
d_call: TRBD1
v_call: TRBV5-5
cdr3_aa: CASSYGQGWDSPLHF
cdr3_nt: TGTGCCAGCAGCTACGGACAGGGGTGGGATTCACCCCTCCACTTT

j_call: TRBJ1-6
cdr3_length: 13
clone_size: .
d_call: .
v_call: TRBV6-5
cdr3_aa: CASSYLSGSPLHF
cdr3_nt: TGTGCCAGCAGTTACCTTTCGGGTTCACCCCTCCACTTT

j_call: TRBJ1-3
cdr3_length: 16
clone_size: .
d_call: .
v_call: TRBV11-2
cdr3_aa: CASNSAQAGYGNTIYF
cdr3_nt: TGTGCCAGCAACTCTGCCCAAGCGGGGTATGGAAACACCATATATTTT

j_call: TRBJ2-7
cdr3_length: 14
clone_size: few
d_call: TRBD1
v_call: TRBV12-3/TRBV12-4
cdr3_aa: CASSDNRRGREQYF
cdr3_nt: TGTGCCAGCAGCGATAATCGCAGGGGGCGCGAGCAGTACTTC

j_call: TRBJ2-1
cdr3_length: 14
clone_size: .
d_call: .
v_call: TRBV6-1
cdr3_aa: CASSRPTSYNEQFF
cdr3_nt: TGTGCCAGCAGTCGGCCTACCTCCTACAATGAGCAGTTCTTC

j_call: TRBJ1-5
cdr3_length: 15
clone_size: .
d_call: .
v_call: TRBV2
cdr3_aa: CASSEQTVGNRPQHF
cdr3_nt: TGTGCCAGCAGTGAACAGACAGTGGGCAATCGGCCCCAGCATTTT

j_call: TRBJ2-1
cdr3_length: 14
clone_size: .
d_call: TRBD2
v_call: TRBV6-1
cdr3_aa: CASSSGGSGYEQFF
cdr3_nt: TGTGCCAGCAGCTCGGGCGGGAGTGGGTATGAGCAGTTCTTT

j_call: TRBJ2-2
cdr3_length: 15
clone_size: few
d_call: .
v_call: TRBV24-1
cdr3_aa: CATSDSGSAAGEQFF
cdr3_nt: TGTGCCACCAGTGATTCCGGGAGTGCGGCCGGTGAGCAGTTTTTT

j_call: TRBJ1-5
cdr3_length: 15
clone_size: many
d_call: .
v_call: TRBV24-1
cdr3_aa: CATSDLQSPAGPQHF
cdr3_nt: TGTGCCACCAGTGATTTGCAGAGTCCGGCGGGCCCCCAGCATTTT

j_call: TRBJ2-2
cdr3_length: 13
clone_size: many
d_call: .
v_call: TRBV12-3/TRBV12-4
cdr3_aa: CASSLGITGELFF
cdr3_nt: TGTGCCAGCAGTTTAGGTATCACCGGGGAGCTGTTTTTT

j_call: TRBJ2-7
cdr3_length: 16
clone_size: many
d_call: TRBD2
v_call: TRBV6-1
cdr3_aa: CASHWVAGGNQYEQYF
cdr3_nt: TGTGCCAGCCACTGGGTAGCGGGAGGGAACCAGTACGAGCAGTACTTC

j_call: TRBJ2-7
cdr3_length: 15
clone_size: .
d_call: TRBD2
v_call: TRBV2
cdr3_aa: CASSEGLRGRNEQYF
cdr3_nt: TGTGCCAGCAGTGAAGGTCTTCGCGGGAGAAACGAGCAGTACTTC